One and the same sample provided the 5 T cell receptor beta chains below, sequenced in a study of blood T cell repertoires in COVID-19. Assay: immunoSEQ multiplex PCR; the TCRdb copy retains only in-frame clones and omits some. The repertoire holds 210,000 or so clones, with 70% to 90% as singletons. Material: peripheral blood. These receptors were collected from a man aged 50-59 years with acute or convalescent COVID-19.

The chain recombines TRBV3-1 (or the pseudogene TRBV3-2) with TRBJ1-1; D ambiguous. V was trimmed by 4 bases and J by 2 bases, leaving 14 bases between them. The germline CDR1 and CDR2 sequences are LGHDT and YNNKEL (reference sequence). This CDR3 has 15 residues. The CDR3 region has the DNA TGTGCCAGCAGCCCAGCCGGGAGCAGAAACACTGAAGCTTTCTTT. This translates into CASSPAGSRNTEAFF.

The J gene is TRBJ2-7, the V gene TRBV18; D unclear. This CDR3 spans 15 amino acids. Germline V gene data show CDR1 as KGHSH and CDR2 as LQKENI. The germline V and J ends were trimmed by 3 bases and 1 base, with 13 bases remaining between them. CDR3 nucleotide sequence: TGTGCCAGCTCACCGTTTCCCCCGGGTTCCTACGAGCAGTACTTC. Translation gives CASSPFPPGSYEQYF.

This clone came up once. The chain links TRBV11-3 to TRBJ2-1; TRBD1 matches 9 bases. CDR1 is SGHNT and CDR2 is YENEEA in the germline V gene. The trim removed 5 bases at V and 7 bases at J, leaving 9 bases unmatched. CDR3 length: 15 residues. The CDR3 sequence is CASSAEPGQGNEQFF. Written as DNA, the CDR3 is TGTGCCAGCAGCGCCGAGCCGGGACAGGGAAATGAGCAGTTCTTC.

The rearrangement links TRBV29-1 to TRBJ1-1; D not resolved. Trimming pared 1 base from V and 0 bases from J, leaving 9 bases between. This CDR3 region has 14 residues. Germline CDR1 SQVTM, CDR2 ANQGSEA. CDR3 coding DNA: TGCAGCGTTGAAGGCGGGCGCATGAACACTGAAGCTTTCTTT. Translating it yields CSVEGGRMNTEAFF.

This clone was counted once. The genes are TRBV5-4 and TRBJ1-3, with 9 bases fitting TRBD1. V trimming: 2 bases; J trimming: 1 base; junction bases outside the gene matches: 10. Germline-derived CDR1 and CDR2 are SGHNT and YYREEE (reference sequence). The CDR3 totals 18 residues. CDR3 residues: CASSFRDRENSSGNTIYF. The CDR3 DNA sequence: TGTGCCAGCAGCTTCCGGGACAGGGAGAATTCGTCTGGAAACACCATATATTTT. The full variable domain, rest sourced from reference TRBV5-4 and TRBJ1-3, is ETGVTQSPTHLIKTRGQQVTLRCSSQSGHNTVSWYQQALGQGPQFIFQYYREEENGRGNFPPRFSGLQFPNYSSELNVNALELDDSALYLCASSFRDRENSSGNTIYFGEGSWLTVV.